This T cell receptor (beta chain) was sequenced in a study of control samples from healthy donors and cancer patients. The repertoire was sequenced with immunoSEQ multiplex PCR; TCRdb's copy has only in-frame clones and lacks some. This table has about 55,000 clones, roughly 86% appearing once. Per the germline V gene, CDR1 is MNHEY and CDR2 is SVGAGI. J gave up 2 bases and V 0 bases, and 6 bases lay outside the gene matches. The CDR3 loop spans 16 amino acids. This TCR came from a man between 50 and 59 years old in good health. J is TRBJ2-7 and V is TRBV6-5, with 8 bases identical to TRBD1. Sequencing was done on a sample of blood. The CDR3 reads CASSYSYTGGPYEQYF. The CDR3 nucleotides are TGTGCCAGCAGTTACTCGTACACAGGGGGGCCCTACGAGCAGTACTTC.